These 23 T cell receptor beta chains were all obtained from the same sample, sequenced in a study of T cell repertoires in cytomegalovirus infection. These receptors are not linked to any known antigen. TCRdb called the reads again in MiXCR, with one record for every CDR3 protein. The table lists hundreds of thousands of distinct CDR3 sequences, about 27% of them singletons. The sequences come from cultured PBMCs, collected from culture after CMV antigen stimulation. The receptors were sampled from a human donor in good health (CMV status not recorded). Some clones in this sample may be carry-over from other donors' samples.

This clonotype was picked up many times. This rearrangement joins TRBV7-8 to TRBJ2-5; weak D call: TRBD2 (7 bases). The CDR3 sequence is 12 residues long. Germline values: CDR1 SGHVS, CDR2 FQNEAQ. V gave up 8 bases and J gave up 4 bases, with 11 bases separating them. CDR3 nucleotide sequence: TGTGCCAGCGGGGGGGCCCGAGAGACCCAGTACTTC. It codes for CASGGARETQYF.

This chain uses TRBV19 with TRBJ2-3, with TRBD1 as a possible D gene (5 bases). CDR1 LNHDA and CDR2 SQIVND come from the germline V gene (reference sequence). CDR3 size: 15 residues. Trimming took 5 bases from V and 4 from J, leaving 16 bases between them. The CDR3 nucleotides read TGTGCCAGTAGTCTCCTCAGGGAAATTCCAGATACGCAGTATTTT. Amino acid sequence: CASSLLREIPDTQYF.

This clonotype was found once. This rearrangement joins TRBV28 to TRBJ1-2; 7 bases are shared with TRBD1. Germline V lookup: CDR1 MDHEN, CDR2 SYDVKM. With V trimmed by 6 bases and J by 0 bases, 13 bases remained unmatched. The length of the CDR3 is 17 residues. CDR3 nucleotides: TGTGCCAGCAGCTTGATCGCGGGAGGGGGCGCTAACTATGGCTACACCTTC. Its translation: CASSLIAGGGANYGYTF.

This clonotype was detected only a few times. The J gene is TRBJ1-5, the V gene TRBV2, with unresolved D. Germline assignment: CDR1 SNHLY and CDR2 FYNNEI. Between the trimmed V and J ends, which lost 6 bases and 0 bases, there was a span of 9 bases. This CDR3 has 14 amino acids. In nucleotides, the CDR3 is TGTGCCAGCAGGTCCAGGTATAGCAATCAGCCCCAGCATTTT. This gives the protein CASRSRYSNQPQHF.

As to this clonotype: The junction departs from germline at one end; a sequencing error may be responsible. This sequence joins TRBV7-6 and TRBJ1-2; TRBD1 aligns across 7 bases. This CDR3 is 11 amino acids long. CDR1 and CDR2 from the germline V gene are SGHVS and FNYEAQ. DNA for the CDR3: TGTGCCAGCAGCCCGGGACAGTCTGCCTTCTTC. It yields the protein CASSPGQSAFF.

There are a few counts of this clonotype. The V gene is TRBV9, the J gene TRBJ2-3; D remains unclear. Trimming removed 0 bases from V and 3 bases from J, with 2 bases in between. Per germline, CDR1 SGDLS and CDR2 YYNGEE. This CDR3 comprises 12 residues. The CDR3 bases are TGTGCCAGCAGCGTAGCTACAGATACGCAGTATTTT. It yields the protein CASSVATDTQYF.

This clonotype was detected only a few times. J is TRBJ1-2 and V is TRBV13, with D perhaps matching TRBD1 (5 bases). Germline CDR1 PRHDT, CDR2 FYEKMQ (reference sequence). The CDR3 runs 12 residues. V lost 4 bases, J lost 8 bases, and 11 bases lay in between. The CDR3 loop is CASSYRDSGYTF. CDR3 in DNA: TGTGCCAGCAGCTACCGGGACTCGGGCTACACCTTC.

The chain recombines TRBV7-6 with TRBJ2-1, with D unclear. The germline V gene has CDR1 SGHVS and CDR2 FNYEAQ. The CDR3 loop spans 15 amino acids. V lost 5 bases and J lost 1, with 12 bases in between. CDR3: CASSGSPGSYNEQFF. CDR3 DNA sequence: TGTGCCAGCAGCGGCTCCCCTGGGTCCTACAATGAGCAGTTCTTC.

CDR3 residues: CASSQSGNYGYTF. The CDR3 bases are TGTGCCAGCAGCCAATCGGGGAACTATGGCTACACCTTC. This chain uses TRBV3-1 with TRBJ1-2, with D unclear. CDR1 is LGHDT and CDR2 is YNNKEL in the germline V gene (reference sequence). The CDR3 is 13 amino acids. The V and J ends lost 2 bases and 2 bases respectively, with 6 bases between them.

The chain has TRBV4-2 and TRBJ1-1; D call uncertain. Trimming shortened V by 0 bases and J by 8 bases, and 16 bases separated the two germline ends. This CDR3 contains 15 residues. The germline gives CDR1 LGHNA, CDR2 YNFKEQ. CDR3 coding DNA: TGTGCCAGCAGCCAAGAAAATTGGACGGACCTAGAAGCTTTCTTT. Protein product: CASSQENWTDLEAFF.

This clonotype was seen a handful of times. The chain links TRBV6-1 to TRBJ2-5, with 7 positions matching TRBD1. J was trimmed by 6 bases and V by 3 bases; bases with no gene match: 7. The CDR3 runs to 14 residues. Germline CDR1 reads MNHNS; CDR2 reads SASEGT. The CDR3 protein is CASSDPGRGKTQYF. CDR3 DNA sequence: TGTGCCAGCAGTGACCCGGGCAGGGGGAAGACCCAGTACTTC.

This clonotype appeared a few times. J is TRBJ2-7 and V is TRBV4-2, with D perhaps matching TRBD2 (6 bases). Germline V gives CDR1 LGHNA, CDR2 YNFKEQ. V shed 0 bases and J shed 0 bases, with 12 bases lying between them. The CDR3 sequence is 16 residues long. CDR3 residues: CASSQEVSGPSYEQYF. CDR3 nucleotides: TGTGCCAGCAGCCAAGAAGTTAGCGGACCCTCCTACGAGCAGTACTTC.

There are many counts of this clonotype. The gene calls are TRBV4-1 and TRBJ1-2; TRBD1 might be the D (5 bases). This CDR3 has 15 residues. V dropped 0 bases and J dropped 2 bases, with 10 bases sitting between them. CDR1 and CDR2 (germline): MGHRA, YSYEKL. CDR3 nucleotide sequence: TGCGCCAGCAGCCAAGATATGCGACAGAACTATGGCTACACCTTC. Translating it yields CASSQDMRQNYGYTF.

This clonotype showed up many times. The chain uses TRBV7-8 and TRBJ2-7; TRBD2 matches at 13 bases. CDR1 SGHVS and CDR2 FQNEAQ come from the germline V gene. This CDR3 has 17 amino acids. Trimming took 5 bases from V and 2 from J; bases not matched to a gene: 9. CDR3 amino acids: CASSPRGTSGNPYEQYF. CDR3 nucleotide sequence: TGTGCCAGCAGCCCAAGAGGGACTAGCGGGAATCCCTACGAGCAGTACTTC.

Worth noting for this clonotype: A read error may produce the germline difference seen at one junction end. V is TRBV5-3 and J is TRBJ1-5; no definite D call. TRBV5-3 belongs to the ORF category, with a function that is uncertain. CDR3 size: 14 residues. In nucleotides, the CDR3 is TGTGCCAGCAGCTTGGCTGGGTACAATCAGCCCCAGCATTTT. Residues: CASSLAGYNQPQHF.

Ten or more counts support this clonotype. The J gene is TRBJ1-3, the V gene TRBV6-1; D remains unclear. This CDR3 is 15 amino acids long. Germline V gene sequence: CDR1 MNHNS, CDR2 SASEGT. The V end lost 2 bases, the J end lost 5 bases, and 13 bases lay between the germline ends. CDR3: CASSERRTNRNTIYF. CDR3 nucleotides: TGTGCCAGCAGTGAAAGGAGAACTAATCGAAACACCATATATTTT.

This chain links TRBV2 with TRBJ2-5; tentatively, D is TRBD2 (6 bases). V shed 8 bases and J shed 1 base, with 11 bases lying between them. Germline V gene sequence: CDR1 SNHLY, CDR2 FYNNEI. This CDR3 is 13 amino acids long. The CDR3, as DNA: TGTGCCAGCCTCCGGGAGCTCCAAGAGACCCAGTACTTC. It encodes CASLRELQETQYF.

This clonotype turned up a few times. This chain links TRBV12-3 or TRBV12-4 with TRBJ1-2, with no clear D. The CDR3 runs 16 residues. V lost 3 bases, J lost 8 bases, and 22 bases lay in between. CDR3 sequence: CASSFLSTYIGVGYTF. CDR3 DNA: TGTGCCAGCAGTTTTCTGTCCACGTATATCGGCGTAGGCTACACCTTC.

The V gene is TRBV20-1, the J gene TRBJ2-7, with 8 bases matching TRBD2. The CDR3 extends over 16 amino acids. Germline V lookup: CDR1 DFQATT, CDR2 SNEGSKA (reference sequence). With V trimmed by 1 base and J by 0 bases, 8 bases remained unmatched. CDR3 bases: TGCAGTGCTAGAGTGCAGCGGGGGACCCTCTCCTACGAGCAGTACTTC. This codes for CSARVQRGTLSYEQYF.

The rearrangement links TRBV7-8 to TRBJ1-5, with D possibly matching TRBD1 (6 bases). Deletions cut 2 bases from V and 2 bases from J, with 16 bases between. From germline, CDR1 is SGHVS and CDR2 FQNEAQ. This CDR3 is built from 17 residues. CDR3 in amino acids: CASSLNRAGDGNQPQHF. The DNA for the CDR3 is TGTGCCAGCAGCTTAAATCGGGCAGGGGATGGCAATCAGCCCCAGCATTTT.

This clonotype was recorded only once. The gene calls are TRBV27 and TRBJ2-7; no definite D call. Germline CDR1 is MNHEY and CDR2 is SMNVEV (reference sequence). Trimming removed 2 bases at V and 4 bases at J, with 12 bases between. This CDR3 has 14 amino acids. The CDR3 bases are TGTGCCAGCAGTTTAAGAAGGGAACGATACGAGCAGTACTTC. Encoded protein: CASSLRRERYEQYF.

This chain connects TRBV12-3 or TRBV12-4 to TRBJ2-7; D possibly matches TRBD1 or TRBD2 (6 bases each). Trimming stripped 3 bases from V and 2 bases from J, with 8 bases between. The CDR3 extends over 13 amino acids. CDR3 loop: CASSFRGAYEQYF. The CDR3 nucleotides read TGTGCCAGCAGTTTTAGGGGGGCCTACGAGCAGTACTTC.

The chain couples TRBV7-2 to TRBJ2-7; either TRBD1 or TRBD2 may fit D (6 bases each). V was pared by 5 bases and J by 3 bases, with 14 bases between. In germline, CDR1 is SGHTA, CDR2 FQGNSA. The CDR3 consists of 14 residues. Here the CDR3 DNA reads TGTGCCAGCAGCCCATCGGGGGCGCGCTACGAGCAGTACTTC. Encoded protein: CASSPSGARYEQYF.